These 29 T cell receptor beta chains share one sample of origin, sequenced in a study of T cell responses to AZD1222 COVID-19 vaccine. Generated by immunoSEQ multiplex PCR, the TCRdb table keeps only in-frame clones and is missing some. Altogether more than 250,000 clones are present, approximately 93% being singletons, with the ten largest covering roughly 0.6%. This material consisted of peripheral blood, taken on day 0 of AZD1222 vaccination. These receptors were taken from an adult in good health.

The chain uses TRBV19 and TRBJ1-3; D is unclear. In germline, CDR1 is LNHDA, CDR2 SQIVND (reference sequence). The CDR3 is made up of 15 amino acids. V shed 5 bases and J shed 0 bases, with 11 bases lying between them. CDR3 in amino acids: CASSVGRASGNTIYF. DNA of the CDR3: TGTGCCAGTAGTGTCGGGAGGGCCTCTGGAAACACCATATATTTT.

This chain connects TRBV5-1 to TRBJ2-7; 10 bases agree with TRBD2. CDR1 SGHRS and CDR2 YFSETQ come from the germline V gene. The CDR3 length is 15 residues. The junction had 4 bases not matched to a gene; V was cut back by 0 bases and J by 4 bases. In DNA form, the CDR3 reads TGCGCCAGCAGCTTGGTCGCTAGCGGGAGTTACGAGCAGTACTTC. This translates into CASSLVASGSYEQYF.

In its sample, this clone was seen once. In nucleotides, the CDR3 is TGTGCCAGAAGCTTAAAGACCCTGCCTGAAGCTTTCTTT. Translated: CARSLKTLPEAFF. V and J are TRBV7-5 and TRBJ1-1. TRBV7-5 is annotated as a pseudogene. The CDR3 length is 13 residues.

The chain recombines TRBV10-3 with TRBJ1-5; no clear D gene. The CDR3 spans 14 residues. Trimming pared 5 bases from V and 2 bases from J, leaving 10 bases between. CDR1 is ENHRY and CDR2 is SYGVKD in the germline V gene. CDR3 nucleotide sequence: TGTGCCATCAGTCCCAACAAGGGCAATCAGCCCCAGCATTTT. It specifies CAISPNKGNQPQHF.

This clone has ten or more counts. The gene calls are TRBV29-1 and TRBJ2-7, with TRBD2 as a possible D gene (7 bases). V was pared by 7 bases and J by 5 bases, with 18 bases between. The CDR3 is 13 residues long. Germline CDR1 is SQVTM and CDR2 is ANQGSEA. CDR3 nucleotide sequence: TGCAGCGCCGAAGGGCGGGGGCGGAACGAGCAGTACTTC. This codes for CSAEGRGRNEQYF.

The chain recombines TRBV6-6 with TRBJ2-3; a weak D match, TRBD2 (6 bases). Germline V gene lookup returns CDR1 MNHNY and CDR2 SVGAGI (reference sequence). The CDR3 is 13 residues long. V dropped 8 bases and J dropped 0 bases, with 9 bases sitting between them. The CDR3 reads CASQGLSTDTQYF. The CDR3 coding sequence is TGTGCCAGCCAGGGACTGAGCACAGATACGCAGTATTTT.

Written as DNA, the CDR3 is TGTGCCAGCAGATTACGGGGGGGCCCAACAGATACGCAGTATTTT. This codes for CASRLRGGPTDTQYF. This chain uses TRBV7-3 with TRBJ2-3, with 8 bases aligning to TRBD2. The junction had 8 bases not matched to a gene; V was cut back by 6 bases and J by 3 bases. There are 15 residues in the CDR3. The germline V gene has CDR1 SGHTA and CDR2 FQGTGA.

The genes are TRBV28 and TRBJ2-1, with 10 bases lining up with TRBD1. Trimming removed 8 bases from V and 8 bases from J; junction bases left unmatched: 12. Germline lookup yields CDR1 MDHEN and CDR2 SYDVKM. CDR3 length: 15 residues. CDR3 DNA sequence: TGTGCCAGCTCGGATCCCGGGACAGGGGTAGATGAGCAGTTCTTC. Protein sequence: CASSDPGTGVDEQFF.

This rearrangement joins TRBV2 to TRBJ2-5; D is ambiguous. V was clipped by 5 bases and J by 5 bases, with 12 bases between them. Looked up from germline, CDR1 is SNHLY and CDR2 is FYNNEI. This CDR3 comprises 13 residues. In DNA form, the CDR3 reads TGTGCCAGCAGTCAAAGCGAAGGGGAGACCCAGTACTTC. Translated: CASSQSEGETQYF.

The chain recombines TRBV28 with TRBJ2-4; possible D gene TRBD2, 5 bases. The CDR3 is 16 residues long. Germline loops: CDR1 MDHEN, CDR2 SYDVKM. The V end was cut by 7 bases, the J end by 0 bases, with 16 bases between. The CDR3 protein is CASNREGFLAKNIQYF. In DNA, the CDR3 is TGTGCCAGCAATAGAGAGGGCTTTCTAGCCAAAAACATTCAGTACTTC.

This chain uses TRBV7-8 with TRBJ2-1; tentative D call: TRBD2 (6 bases). Germline V gene lookup returns CDR1 SGHVS and CDR2 FQNEAQ. V lost 1 base, J lost 9 bases, and 16 bases lay in between. The CDR3 length is 15 residues. CDR3 in amino acids: CASSLVSGAGGEQFF. As DNA, the CDR3 is TGTGCCAGCAGCTTAGTATCCGGGGCCGGGGGTGAGCAGTTCTTC.

This clone has only one observation. This chain joins TRBV5-1 and TRBJ2-2; a weak D match, TRBD1 (6 bases). There are 15 residues in the CDR3. V lost 4 bases, J lost 2 bases, and 12 bases lay in between. The V gene's germline CDR1 is SGHRS and CDR2 YFSETQ. Here the CDR3 DNA reads TGCGCCAGCAGCCCGGGACACCTCAACACCGGGGAGCTGTTTTTT. Amino acids: CASSPGHLNTGELFF.

V usage is TRBV10-3 and J usage is TRBJ1-5; D gene ambiguous. Germline CDR1 reads ENHRY; CDR2 reads SYGVKD. Between the trimmed V and J ends, which lost 3 bases and 2 bases, there was a span of 14 bases. This CDR3 region has 16 residues. CDR3 sequence (DNA): TGTGCCATCAGTGACGCTTCGGGTGATCGCAATCAGCCCCAGCATTTT. It codes for CAISDASGDRNQPQHF.

The sample holds one count of this clone. V usage is TRBV5-1 and J usage is TRBJ2-7, with TRBD2 identical over 7 bases. Germline CDR1 SGHRS, CDR2 YFSETQ. The V segment lost 0 bases and the J segment 2 bases; nucleotides outside the gene matches: 8. This CDR3 has 16 residues. In DNA form, the CDR3 reads TGCGCCAGCAGCTTGGGTTCAGCGGGGTTGCCCTACGAGCAGTACTTC. It codes for CASSLGSAGLPYEQYF.

V is TRBV9 and J is TRBJ1-4; perhaps TRBD1 as D (5 bases). Looked up from germline, CDR1 is SGDLS and CDR2 is YYNGEE. V lost 0 bases, J lost 8 bases, and 14 bases lay in between. The CDR3 contains 15 residues. Here the CDR3 DNA reads TGTGCCAGCAGCGTAGGGGCGGCCCGGGGGGAAAAACTGTTTTTT. Residues: CASSVGAARGEKLFF.

The chain has TRBV5-4 and TRBJ1-1, with 9 bases fitting TRBD1. There are 15 residues in the CDR3. Germline V gene lookup returns CDR1 SGHNT and CDR2 YYREEE (reference sequence). Germline trimming cut 0 bases from V and 7 bases from J; bases unmatched to any gene: 7. CDR3 coding DNA: TGTGCCAGCAGCTTGGCCGGGACAGGGAGAAGTGAAGCTTTCTTT. Its protein product is CASSLAGTGRSEAFF.

J is TRBJ2-1 and V is TRBV11-3, with D unclear. The CDR3 spans 13 residues. CDR1 is SGHNT, CDR2 YENEEA, per germline. Trimming left V 5 bases short and J 2 bases short, with 7 bases between. DNA for the CDR3: TGTGCCAGCAGCCTTTTGACCTACAATGAGCAGTTCTTC. It codes for CASSLLTYNEQFF.

This chain links TRBV7-9 with TRBJ1-2; 8 nucleotides agree with TRBD1. Germline-derived CDR1 and CDR2 are SEHNR and FQNEAQ (reference sequence). The CDR3 is 13 amino acids. With V trimmed by 4 bases and J by 3 bases, 1 base remained unmatched. CDR3 protein: CASSSGGDYGYTF. CDR3 nucleotides: TGTGCCAGCAGCTCAGGGGGCGACTATGGCTACACCTTC. Full variable domain (missing parts from reference TRBV7-9 and TRBJ1-2): DTGVSQNPRHKITKRGQNVTFRCDPISEHNRLYWYRQTLGQGPEFLTYFQNEAQLEKSRLLSDRFSAERPKGSFSTLEIQRTEQGDSAMYLCASSSGGDYGYTFGSGTRLTVV.

The chain combines TRBV3-1 (or the pseudogene TRBV3-2) with TRBJ1-6; no clear D gene. CDR3 length: 14 amino acids. In germline, CDR1 is LGHDT, CDR2 YNNKEL (reference sequence). The ends were cut back, 6 bases at V and 4 bases at J, with 10 bases in the middle. The chain's CDR3 is CASRLTRYNSPLHF. The CDR3 DNA reads as TGTGCCAGCAGATTGACAAGATATAATTCACCCCTCCACTTT.

This clone was seen once. The chain recombines TRBV4-1 with TRBJ1-5; no reliable D call. CDR1 and CDR2 (germline): MGHRA, YSYEKL. With 0 bases removed from V and 4 bases from J, the gap between germline ends came to 16 bases. The CDR3 totals 17 residues. CDR3 sequence: CASSQEEWSGANQPQHF. CDR3 nucleotides: TGCGCCAGCAGCCAAGAAGAATGGTCAGGCGCTAATCAGCCCCAGCATTTT.

As DNA, the CDR3 is TGTGCCAGCAATTATGGGGGGTATCAGCCCCAGCATTTT. This sequence encodes CASNYGGYQPQHF. This rearrangement joins TRBV28 to TRBJ1-5, with D possibly TRBD1 on 5 matching bases. Trimming took off 7 bases at V and 5 bases at J, with 12 bases between the two ends. The CDR3 is 13 residues long. The germline V gene has CDR1 MDHEN and CDR2 SYDVKM.

V and J are TRBV6-2 or TRBV6-3 and TRBJ2-7; D is unresolved. CDR1 and CDR2 (germline): MNHEY, SVGEGT. Trimming took 5 bases from V and 2 from J, leaving 7 bases between them. CDR3 size: 12 residues. The CDR3 DNA reads as TGTGCCAGCAGTCCGGGCCCCTACGAGCAGTACTTC. Translation: CASSPGPYEQYF.

The chain uses TRBV28 and TRBJ1-4; D is unresolved. Germline lookup yields CDR1 MDHEN and CDR2 SYDVKM. V was pared by 5 bases and J by 4 bases, with 20 bases between. This CDR3 is built from 17 residues. The CDR3 sequence is CASSPPLPGVVNEKLFF. The CDR3 coding sequence is TGTGCCAGCAGTCCGCCCCTCCCCGGGGTTGTTAATGAAAAACTGTTTTTT.

This chain joins TRBV6-6 and TRBJ2-2; D gene uncertain. CDR1 and CDR2 (germline): MNHNY, SVGAGI (reference sequence). Trimming removed 2 bases at V and 4 bases at J, with 8 bases between. This CDR3 comprises 14 residues. CDR3: CASSYEFRTGELFF. DNA for the CDR3: TGTGCCAGCAGTTACGAGTTCCGCACCGGGGAGCTGTTTTTT.

This clone has a handful of counts. Other DNA sequences in the same sample also yield this CDR3. The chain uses TRBV28 and TRBJ2-7, with D uncertain. The V gene lost 7 bases and the J gene lost 1 base, with 11 bases spanning the gap. The CDR3 is 13 amino acids. Germline lookup yields CDR1 MDHEN and CDR2 SYDVKM. Written as DNA, the CDR3 is TGTGCCAGCACCTCGGGCCGTTCCTACGAGCAGTACTTC. It specifies CASTSGRSYEQYF.

In this sample, this clone turned up once. V usage is TRBV27 and J usage is TRBJ2-2, with D tentatively TRBD1 (5 bases). This CDR3 spans 14 amino acids. From germline, CDR1 is MNHEY and CDR2 SMNVEV (reference sequence). Trimming took 8 bases from V and 9 from J, leaving 19 bases between them. The CDR3 sequence is CASSKEGVWRELFF. In DNA, the CDR3 is TGTGCCAGCTCCAAGGAAGGGGTATGGCGGGAGCTGTTTTTT.

This clone appeared a few times. The rearrangement links TRBV10-1 to TRBJ2-2, with 8 bases matching TRBD1. The V and J ends lost 6 bases and 6 bases, in that order; junction bases with no gene match: 9. The CDR3 loop spans 15 amino acids. CDR1 is WNHNN and CDR2 is SYGVQD in the germline V gene (reference sequence). CDR3 DNA: TGCGCCAGCAGCTCCGTTGGACAGGGTCCCGGGGAGCTGTTTTTT. It yields the protein CASSSVGQGPGELFF.

The rearrangement links TRBV11-3 to TRBJ2-1; weak D call: TRBD1 (5 bases). This CDR3 region has 13 residues. Per germline, CDR1 SGHNT and CDR2 YENEEA. V lost 5 bases and J lost 9, with 14 bases in between. The CDR3 DNA follows: TGTGCCAGCAGCCCAGACAGTATCGGTGAGCAGTTCTTC. This encodes CASSPDSIGEQFF.

The chain carries TRBV7-2 and TRBJ2-3; 11 bases agree with TRBD2. V lost 5 bases, J lost 6 bases, and 10 bases stayed unmatched. The CDR3 has 16 amino acids. From germline, CDR1 is SGHTA and CDR2 FQGNSA. The CDR3 nucleotides read TGTGCCAGCAGCATTGGACTAGCGGGTCGGAGGGATACGCAGTATTTT. This sequence encodes CASSIGLAGRRDTQYF.